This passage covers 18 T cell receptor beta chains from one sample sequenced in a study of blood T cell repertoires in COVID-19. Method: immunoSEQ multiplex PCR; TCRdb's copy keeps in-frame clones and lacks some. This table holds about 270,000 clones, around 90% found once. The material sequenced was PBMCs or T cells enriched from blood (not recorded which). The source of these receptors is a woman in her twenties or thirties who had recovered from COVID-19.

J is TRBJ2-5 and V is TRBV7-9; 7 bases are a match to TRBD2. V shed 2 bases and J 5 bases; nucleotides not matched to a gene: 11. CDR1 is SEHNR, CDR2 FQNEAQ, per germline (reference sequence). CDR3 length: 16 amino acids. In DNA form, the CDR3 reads TGTGCCAGCAGCTTACTCGGCGGGAGAAGCGTTGAGACCCAGTACTTC. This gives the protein CASSLLGGRSVETQYF.

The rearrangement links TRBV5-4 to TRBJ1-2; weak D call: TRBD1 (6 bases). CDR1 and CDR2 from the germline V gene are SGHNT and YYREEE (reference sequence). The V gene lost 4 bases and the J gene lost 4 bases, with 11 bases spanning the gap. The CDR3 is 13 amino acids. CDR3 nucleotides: TGTGCCAGCAGCCCCCGGGACACCTATGGCTACACCTTC. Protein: CASSPRDTYGYTF.

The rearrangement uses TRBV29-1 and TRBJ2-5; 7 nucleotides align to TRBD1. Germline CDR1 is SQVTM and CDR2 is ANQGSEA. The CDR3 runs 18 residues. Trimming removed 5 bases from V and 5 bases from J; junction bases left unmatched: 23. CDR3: CSVSAGQGDPPPRETQYF. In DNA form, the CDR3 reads TGCAGCGTTTCAGCTGGGCAGGGGGACCCACCACCCCGGGAGACCCAGTACTTC.

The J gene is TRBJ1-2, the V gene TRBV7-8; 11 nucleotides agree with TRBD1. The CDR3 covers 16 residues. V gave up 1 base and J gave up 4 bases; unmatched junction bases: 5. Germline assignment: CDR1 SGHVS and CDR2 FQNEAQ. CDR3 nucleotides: TGTGCCAGCAGCTTAGGGACAGGGGGCTTGGGCTATGGCTACACCTTC. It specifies CASSLGTGGLGYGYTF.

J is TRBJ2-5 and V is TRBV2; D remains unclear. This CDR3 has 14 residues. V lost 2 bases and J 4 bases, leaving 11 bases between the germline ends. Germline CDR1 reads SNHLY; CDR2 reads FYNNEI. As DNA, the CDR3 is TGTGCCAGCAGTGAATATGCGTTCCTAGAGACCCAGTACTTC. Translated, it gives CASSEYAFLETQYF.

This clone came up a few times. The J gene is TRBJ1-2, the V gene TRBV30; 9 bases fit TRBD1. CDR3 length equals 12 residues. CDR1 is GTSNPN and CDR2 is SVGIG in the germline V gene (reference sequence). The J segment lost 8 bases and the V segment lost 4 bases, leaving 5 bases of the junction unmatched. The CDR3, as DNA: TGTGCCTGGACCCCGGACAGGGGAGGCTACACCTTC. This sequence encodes CAWTPDRGGYTF.

CDR3 protein: CASSFQGLWQTQYF. Here the CDR3 DNA reads TGTGCCAGCAGTTTCCAGGGTCTGTGGCAGACCCAGTACTTC. V is TRBV27 and J is TRBJ2-5; D is possibly TRBD1 (5 bases). The CDR3 totals 14 residues. Germline V CDR1 and CDR2: MNHEY, SMNVEV (reference sequence). Trimming left V 3 bases short and J 6 bases short, with 14 bases between.

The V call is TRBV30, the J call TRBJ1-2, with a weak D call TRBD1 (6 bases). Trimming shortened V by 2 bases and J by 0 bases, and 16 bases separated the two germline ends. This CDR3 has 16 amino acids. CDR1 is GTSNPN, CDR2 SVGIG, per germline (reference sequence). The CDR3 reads CAWSSIAGQTNYGYTF. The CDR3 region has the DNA TGTGCCTGGAGTTCGATCGCCGGACAGACTAACTATGGCTACACCTTC.

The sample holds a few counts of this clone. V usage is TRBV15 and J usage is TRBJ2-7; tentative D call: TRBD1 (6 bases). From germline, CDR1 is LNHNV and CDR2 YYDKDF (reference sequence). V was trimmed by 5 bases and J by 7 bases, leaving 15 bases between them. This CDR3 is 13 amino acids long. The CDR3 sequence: CATSVRDTEEQYF. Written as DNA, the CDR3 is TGTGCCACCAGCGTCCGGGACACCGAGGAGCAGTACTTC.

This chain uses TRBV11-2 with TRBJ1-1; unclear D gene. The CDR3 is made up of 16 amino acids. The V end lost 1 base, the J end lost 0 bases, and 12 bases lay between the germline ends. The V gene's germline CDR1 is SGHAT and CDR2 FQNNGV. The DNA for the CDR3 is TGTGCCAGCAGCTTAGGGGCAGGAACGATGAACACTGAAGCTTTCTTT. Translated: CASSLGAGTMNTEAFF.

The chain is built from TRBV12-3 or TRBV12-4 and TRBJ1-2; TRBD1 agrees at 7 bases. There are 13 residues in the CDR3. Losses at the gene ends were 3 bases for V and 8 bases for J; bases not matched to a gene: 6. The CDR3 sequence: CASSLGGQDGYTF. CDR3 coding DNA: TGTGCCAGCAGTTTGGGTGGACAGGACGGCTACACCTTC.

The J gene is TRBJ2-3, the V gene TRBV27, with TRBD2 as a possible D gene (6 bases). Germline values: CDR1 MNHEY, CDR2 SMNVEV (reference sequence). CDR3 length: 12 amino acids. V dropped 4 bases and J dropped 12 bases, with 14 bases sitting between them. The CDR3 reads CASSSLGGSQYF. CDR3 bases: TGTGCCAGCAGTTCCCTCGGGGGATCCCAGTATTTT.

DNA of the CDR3: TGTGCCAGCAGCGCCGGGCAGGGGGTCGGGGTGAACACTGAAGCTTTCTTT. Its translation is CASSAGQGVGVNTEAFF. The chain has TRBV27 and TRBJ1-1, with 7 bases aligning to TRBD1. Losses at the gene ends were 6 bases for V and 0 bases for J; bases not matched to a gene: 13. Germline V lookup: CDR1 MNHEY, CDR2 SMNVEV (reference sequence). The CDR3 extends over 17 amino acids.

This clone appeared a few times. The CDR3 reads CASSPSAAGAGSPLHF. CDR3 DNA sequence: TGTGCCAGCAGTCCCTCCGCAGCAGGGGCGGGTTCACCCCTCCACTTT. This rearrangement joins TRBV6-4 to TRBJ1-6; perhaps TRBD1 as D (6 bases). CDR1 is MRHNA and CDR2 is SNTAGT in the germline V gene. There are 16 residues in the CDR3. Trimming stripped 5 bases from V and 9 bases from J, with 20 bases between.

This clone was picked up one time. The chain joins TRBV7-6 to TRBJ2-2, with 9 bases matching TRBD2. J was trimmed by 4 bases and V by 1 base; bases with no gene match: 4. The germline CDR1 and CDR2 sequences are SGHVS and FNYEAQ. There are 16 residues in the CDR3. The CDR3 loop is CASSLEAGGGTGELFF. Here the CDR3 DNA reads TGTGCCAGCAGCTTAGAGGCGGGAGGGGGCACCGGGGAGCTGTTTTTT.

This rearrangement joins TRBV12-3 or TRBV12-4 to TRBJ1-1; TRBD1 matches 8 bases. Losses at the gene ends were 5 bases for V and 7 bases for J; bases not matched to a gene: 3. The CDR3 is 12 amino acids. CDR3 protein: CASSPGTGEAFF. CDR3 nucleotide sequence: TGTGCCAGCAGTCCCGGGACAGGTGAAGCTTTCTTT.

CDR3 region: CASSLNREEQFF. The CDR3 DNA reads TGCGCCAGCAGCTTGAATCGGGAGGAGCAGTTCTTC. The V gene is TRBV5-1, the J gene TRBJ2-1; D is perhaps TRBD2 (6 bases). Looked up from germline, CDR1 is SGHRS and CDR2 is YFSETQ. This CDR3 spans 12 amino acids. V lost 1 base and J lost 10, with 9 bases in between.

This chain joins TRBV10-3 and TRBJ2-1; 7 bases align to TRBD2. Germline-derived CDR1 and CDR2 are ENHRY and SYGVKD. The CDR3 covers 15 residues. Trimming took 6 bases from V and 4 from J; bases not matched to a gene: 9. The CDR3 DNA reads TGTGCCATCAGCCCAACTAGCGCCCAATACAATGAGCAGTTCTTC. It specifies CAISPTSAQYNEQFF.